The clone carrying this T cell receptor beta chain was counted many times. Its antigen remains unidentified. The record originates from a study of CD8 T cells in ankylosing spondylitis. General study results and limits: A TCR beta motif made of about eight highly homologous variants seemed typical of ankylosing spondylitis blood. Reportedly, disease-linked clones are significantly enriched in ankylosing spondylitis patients' matched synovial fluid. Disease-associated clones were CD8+ and fairly uncommon in peripheral blood.

Quantitative 5'-RACE with molecular barcodes was used to make the TCR beta libraries. MiXCR, run by TCRdb on the 5' RACE reads, gives a single entry per CDR3 protein. The sample includes some 200,000 distinct CDR3 sequences, around 13% of them seen just once. Sequencing was done on a sample of blood, either unsorted or a sorted T cell fraction (not recorded which). The sequence derives from a male donor with ankylosing spondylitis or in good health (not recorded which).

The DNA for the CDR3 is TGTGCCAGCAGTGAAGGGACAGGGGGCGCAGATACGCAGTATTTT. Its protein is CASSEGTGGADTQYF. V usage is TRBV6-1 and J usage is TRBJ2-3, with 11 bases aligning to TRBD1. This CDR3 region has 15 residues. CDR1 MNHNS and CDR2 SASEGT come from the germline V gene. J gave up 4 bases and V 1 base, and 1 base lay outside the gene matches.